This TCR beta chain was documented in a study of a mutant IDH1 vaccine in newly diagnosed glioma. Study details: Sex distribution of treated patients was roughly 60% male and around 40% female; mean age was roughly 37 years. The study held visit V12 at week 35 and visit V13 at week 47.

Per the germline V gene, CDR1 is MNHEY and CDR2 is SVGAGI. V lost 4 bases and J lost 1, with 14 bases in between. This CDR3 spans 16 amino acids. Profiling relied on immunoSEQ multiplex PCR, and the TCRdb table lists in-frame clones only, not all of them. The repertoire holds 56,000 or so clones, with 70% to 85% as singletons. A note on this clone: What it binds is unknown.

Regarding time point: week 47, end of study. With topical imiquimod, each dose of the vaccine consisted of 300 ug of mutant IDH1 20-mer peptide. Points from the study as a whole: Shifts in the top peripheral T cell clonotypes seemed unrelated to pseudoprogression.

The genes are TRBV6-5 and TRBJ1-5; D perhaps matches TRBD1 (6 bases). This sequence originates from a man in his forties or fifties with glioma. The specimen comprised PBMCs, sampled from a glioma patient whose treatment included an IDH1 peptide vaccine. This chain's CDR3 is CASSSSTGRSNQPQHF. CDR3 nucleotide sequence: TGTGCCAGCAGTTCATCCACAGGGAGGAGCAATCAGCCCCAGCATTTT.